The sequence of this T cell receptor beta chain was determined in a study of cytomegalovirus exposure and HLA in healthy donors. Study as a whole: Of some 360 genotyped donors, roughly 80% clustered with self-reported Caucasian donors.

This CDR3 is 12 amino acids long. Germline V CDR1 and CDR2: SGHTA, FQGNSA. V gave up 3 bases and J gave up 3 bases, with 3 bases separating them. This PCR relied on a set of 60 Vbeta primers and 13 Jbeta primers. Source study methods: Roughly 11 million shared chains were among around 80 million unique TCR beta chains counted in a later analysis. Profiling relied on immunoSEQ multiplex PCR, and the TCRdb table lists in-frame clones only, not all of them. D and trimming come from the DNA, and the V and J calls and clone size come from that table. Here the sample spans 140,000 to 150,000 clones, 77% being singletons.

The rearrangement uses TRBV7-2 and TRBJ1-5; D call uncertain. Sequencing was performed on PBMCs. The clonotype comes from a male donor in good health and CMV-seronegative. The CDR3 loop reads CASSFNNQPQHF. CDR3 DNA: TGTGCCAGCAGCTTTAACAATCAGCCCCAGCATTTT.